Described below is a single TCR beta chain sequence and its context. Its antigen is unidentified. The entry originates in a study of CD8 T cells in ankylosing spondylitis. Study observations and caveats: Blood from ankylosing spondylitis patients appeared to carry a characteristic roughly eight-variant TCR beta motif. Disease-associated clones were reportedly significantly overrepresented in matched ankylosing spondylitis synovial fluid. A subset of motif variants has previously been described in the synovial fluid and blood of reactive arthritis.

Generation of TCR beta libraries employed quantitative 5'-RACE incorporating molecular barcodes. TCRdb re-analysed the 5' RACE reads in MiXCR, keeping a single row per CDR3 protein. The sample lists about 160,000 distinct CDR3 sequences; around 18% were seen once. The germline gives CDR1 SGHRS, CDR2 YFSETQ. The CDR3 is 15 residues long. With 4 bases removed from V and 2 bases from J, the gap between germline ends came to 16 bases. The chain links TRBV5-1 to TRBJ2-7; D remains ambiguous. This receptor was identified in a male donor with ankylosing spondylitis or in good health (not recorded which). Sequencing was carried out using blood, either unsorted or a sorted T cell fraction (not recorded which). The CDR3 is CASSVGAGNPYEQYF. The CDR3 coding sequence is TGCGCCAGCAGCGTTGGAGCTGGGAATCCCTACGAGCAGTACTTC.